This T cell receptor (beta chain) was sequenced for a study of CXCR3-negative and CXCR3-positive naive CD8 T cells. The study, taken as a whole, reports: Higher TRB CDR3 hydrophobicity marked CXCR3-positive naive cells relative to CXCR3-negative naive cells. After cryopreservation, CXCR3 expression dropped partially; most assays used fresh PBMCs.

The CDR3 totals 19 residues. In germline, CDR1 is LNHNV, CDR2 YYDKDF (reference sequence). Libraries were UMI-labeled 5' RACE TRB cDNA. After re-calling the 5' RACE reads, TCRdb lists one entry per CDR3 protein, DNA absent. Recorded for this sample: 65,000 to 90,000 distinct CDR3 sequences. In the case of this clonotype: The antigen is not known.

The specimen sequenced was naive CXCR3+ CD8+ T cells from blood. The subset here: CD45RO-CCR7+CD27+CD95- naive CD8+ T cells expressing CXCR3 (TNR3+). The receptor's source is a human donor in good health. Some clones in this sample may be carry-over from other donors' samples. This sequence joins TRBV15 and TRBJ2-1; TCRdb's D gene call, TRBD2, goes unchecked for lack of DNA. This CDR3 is CATSREALYVGGLYNEQFF.